These T cell receptor beta chains were read from a single sample in a study of CD8 T cell repertoires and HIV-1 epitope variants. TCRdb keeps only in-frame clones here, not all; method: immunoSEQ multiplex PCR. The table includes 90,000 or so clones, over 70% detected once. Input material: uncultured baseline CD8+ T cells from peripheral blood mononuclear cells (PBMCs). Receptors originate from a male donor with HIV. CDR3s include the opening cysteine and the closing phenylalanine or tryptophan. The D gene is left open where the match is weak. Clone size is stated in some rows and not others, as once, few, many or a class when expanded.

clone_size j_call d_call v_call cdr3_aa cdr3_nt
- TRBJ2-6 TRBD1 TRBV5-1 CASKETGTGPPQGANVLTF TGCGCCAGCAAGGAAACCGGGACAGGGCCCCCTCAGGGGGCCAACGTCCTGACTTTC
once TRBJ2-5 - TRBV5-1 CASSLRDASTGGTQYF TGCGCCAGCAGCTTGCGGGACGCCTCAACCGGGGGGACCCAGTACTTC
- TRBJ2-3 TRBD2 TRBV5-1 CASSSPLAGGPTIADTQYF TGCGCCAGCAGCTCGCCGCTAGCGGGAGGGCCCACTATAGCTGATACGCAGTATTTT
- TRBJ1-4 - TRBV5-6 CASSLPRNEKLFF TGTGCCAGCAGCTTGCCCCGTAATGAAAAACTGTTTTTT
- TRBJ1-1 - TRBV9 CASSVGRGNTEAFF TGTGCCAGCAGCGTAGGTAGGGGGAACACTGAAGCTTTCTTT
- TRBJ2-3 - TRBV29-1 CSVGGRQNTDTQYF TGCAGCGTTGGGGGACGCCAAAACACAGATACGCAGTATTTT
- TRBJ2-6 TRBD1 TRBV29-1 CSAQTVGTGVRVLTF TGCAGCGCCCAAACGGTGGGGACAGGGGTGAGAGTCCTGACTTTC
- TRBJ1-1 TRBD1 TRBV28 CASSAPGQGAYKTEAFF TGTGCCAGCAGTGCTCCGGGACAGGGGGCGTACAAAACTGAAGCTTTCTTT
- TRBJ1-2 - TRBV28 CASTFKGRAYGYTF TGTGCCAGCACATTCAAGGGCAGGGCCTATGGCTACACCTTC
many TRBJ2-7 - TRBV28 CASSLARPLDEQYF TGTGCCAGCAGTTTAGCCCGTCCTCTGGACGAGCAGTACTTC
- TRBJ2-1 - TRBV23-1 CASIGCEQFF TGCGCCAGCATCGGTTGCGAGCAGTTCTTC
- TRBJ2-7 - TRBV15 CATSRDRGASYEQYF TGTGCCACCAGCAGAGATCGGGGTGCGTCCTACGAGCAGTACTTC
- TRBJ2-7 - TRBV13 CASSNRGVSSYEQYF TGTGCCAGCAGCAACCGAGGGGTGAGCTCCTACGAGCAGTACTTC
- TRBJ1-2 - TRBV27 CASSLDGDGYTF TGTGCCAGCAGTTTGGATGGGGATGGCTACACCTTC
- TRBJ2-5 TRBD1 TRBV28 CASSLPGTVQETQYF TGTGCCAGCAGTTTACCCGGGACAGTCCAAGAGACCCAGTACTTC
- TRBJ1-5 - TRBV27 CASSSILSNQPQHF TGTGCCAGCAGTTCCATCCTAAGCAATCAGCCCCAGCATTTT
- TRBJ1-5 - TRBV27 CASSRQDPYYSNQPQHF TGTGCCAGCAGCCGACAGGACCCCTATTATAGCAATCAGCCCCAGCATTTT
- TRBJ1-6 - TRBV6-5 CASSYGTGRSPLHF TGTGCCAGCAGTTACGGTACAGGGAGGTCACCCCTCCACTTT
- TRBJ1-2 - TRBV7-8 CASSLGSLGYGYTF TGTGCCAGCAGCTTAGGCTCCCTGGGCTATGGCTACACCTTC
few TRBJ2-7 TRBD2 TRBV6-5 CASRDGTSAYEQYF TGTGCCAGCAGGGATGGGACTAGCGCCTACGAGCAGTACTTC
few TRBJ1-3 TRBD1 TRBV10-2 CARFDFDRVGGNTIYF TGCGCCAGATTCGACTTCGACAGGGTGGGGGGAAACACCATATATTTT
- TRBJ1-1 TRBD1 TRBV9 CASSPRTGWDTEAFF TGTGCCAGCAGCCCCCGGACAGGGTGGGACACTGAAGCTTTCTTT
few TRBJ1-1 - TRBV11-2 CASSLEMNTEAFF TGTGCCAGCAGCCTCGAGATGAACACTGAAGCTTTCTTT
- TRBJ2-1 TRBD2 TRBV9 CASSALAGGAYNEQFF TGTGCCAGCAGCGCCCTAGCGGGAGGGGCCTACAATGAGCAGTTCTTC
- TRBJ1-6 - TRBV27 CASSFWNSPLHF TGTGCCAGCAGTTTTTGGAATTCACCCCTCCACTTT
once TRBJ1-2 TRBD1 TRBV7-8 CASSLLARGIGDGYTF TGTGCCAGCAGCTTACTTGCCAGGGGGATAGGGGATGGCTACACCTTC
- TRBJ2-5 TRBD1 TRBV4-3 CASSQARDRVTETQYF TGCGCCAGCAGCCAAGCCCGGGACAGGGTCACAGAGACCCAGTACTTC
- TRBJ1-2 - TRBV15 CATSRDLRGRYGYTF TGTGCCACCAGCAGAGATTTGCGGGGCAGGTATGGCTACACCTTC
- TRBJ2-1 TRBD1 TRBV2 CAGGTGVVNEQFF TGTGCCGGAGGGACAGGGGTTGTGAATGAGCAGTTCTTC
- TRBJ2-2 TRBD1 TRBV10-1 CASRDSANTGELFF TGCGCCAGCCGGGACAGCGCGAACACCGGGGAGCTGTTTTTT
- TRBJ1-5 - TRBV6-1 CASSVDKPQHF TGTGCCAGCAGTGTGGACAAGCCCCAGCATTTT
- TRBJ2-1 - TRBV15 CATSLEYNEQFF TGTGCCACCAGCTTAGAGTACAATGAGCAGTTCTTC
- TRBJ2-7 - TRBV7-7 CASSLDQTRVYEQYF TGTGCTAGCAGCTTAGATCAGACCAGAGTCTACGAGCAGTACTTC
- TRBJ1-1 - TRBV5-1 CASSFGPKTEAFF TGCGCCAGCAGCTTCGGCCCGAAGACTGAAGCTTTCTTT
- TRBJ2-1 - TRBV5-8 CASSSQYNEQFF TGTGCCAGCAGCTCGCAGTACAATGAGCAGTTCTTC
- TRBJ2-7 TRBD1 TRBV7-6 CASSLVYGGQGESSEQYF TGTGCCAGCAGCTTAGTTTACGGGGGACAGGGGGAATCTAGCGAGCAGTACTTC
- TRBJ1-1 - TRBV19 CASMEGLDEAFF TGTGCCAGTATGGAGGGTCTCGATGAAGCTTTCTTT
- TRBJ2-6 TRBD1 TRBV29-1 CSVEAGGTGANVLTF TGCAGCGTTGAGGCAGGGGGCACTGGGGCCAACGTCCTGACTTTC
few TRBJ1-2 - TRBV5-4 CASSLGQVYGYTF TGTGCCAGCAGCTTGGGACAGGTTTATGGCTACACCTTC
few TRBJ2-7 - TRBV7-9 CASSLGSSSYEQYF TGTGCCAGCAGCTTGGGCAGTAGCTCCTACGAGCAGTACTTC
- TRBJ2-1 - TRBV7-9 CASSSLTDSRSYNEQFF TGTGCCAGCAGCTCCTTAACCGACTCGCGATCCTACAATGAGCAGTTCTTC
- TRBJ1-6 - TRBV5-6 CASSPSVGNSPLHF TGTGCCAGCAGCCCGTCCGTAGGCAATTCACCCCTCCACTTT
- TRBJ2-3 - TRBV5-6 CASSLQLDTQYF TGTGCCAGCAGCTTGCAGCTAGATACGCAGTATTTT
- TRBJ2-1 TRBD1 TRBV6-1 CATGRDRGINEQFF TGTGCCACCGGCCGGGACAGGGGGATCAATGAGCAGTTCTTC
- TRBJ2-1 TRBD2 TRBV19 CASSTLLAGVNNEQFF TGTGCCAGTAGTACCCTACTAGCGGGAGTTAATAATGAGCAGTTCTTC
- TRBJ2-2 - TRBV5-6 CASSLSGDTGELFF TGTGCCAGCAGCTTGTCAGGGGACACCGGGGAGCTGTTTTTT
- TRBJ1-2 TRBD1 TRBV7-2 CASSFEGTGAGYTF TGTGCCAGCAGTTTTGAGGGGACAGGGGCCGGCTACACCTTC
- TRBJ2-7 - TRBV2 CASSRQGGSYEQYF TGTGCCAGCTCCCGGCAAGGGGGCTCCTACGAGCAGTACTTC
- TRBJ2-7 - TRBV5-6 CASSLQESYEQYF TGTGCCAGCAGCTTACAGGAGTCCTACGAGCAGTACTTC